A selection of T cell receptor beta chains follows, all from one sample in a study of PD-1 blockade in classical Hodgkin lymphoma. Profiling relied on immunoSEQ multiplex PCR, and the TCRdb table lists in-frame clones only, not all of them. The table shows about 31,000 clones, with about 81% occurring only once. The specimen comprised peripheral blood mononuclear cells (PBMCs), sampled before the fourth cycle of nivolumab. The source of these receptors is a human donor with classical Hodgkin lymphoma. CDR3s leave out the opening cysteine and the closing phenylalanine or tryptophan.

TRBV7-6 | ASSLEAGSQETQY
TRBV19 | ASLGLAGAGGELF
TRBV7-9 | ASSLGETRNYGYT
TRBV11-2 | ASSDTKNEQF
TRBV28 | ASSLIGLGYYEQY
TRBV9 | ASSAGQGRGYT
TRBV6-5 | ASSYSNAGVFDEQY
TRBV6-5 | ASRAGLSQPQH
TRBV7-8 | ASSKRQGESPLH
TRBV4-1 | ASSQEPGTGVNEKLF
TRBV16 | ASSQDQRYEQY
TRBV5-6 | ASSFLAGGRPEQF
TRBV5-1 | ASSWTGDTEAF
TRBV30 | AWSRGGELF
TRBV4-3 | ASSQGIGQANEKLF
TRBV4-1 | ASSNGYGYGYT
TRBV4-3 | ASSQQLASAGNPYEQY
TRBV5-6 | ASSAGTSDTDTQY
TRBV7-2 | ASSFGMRTEAF
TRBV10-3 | AISEGQNTEAF
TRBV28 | ASSGRQYKKNTEAF
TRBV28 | ASSERGEPDTQY
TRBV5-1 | ASSRIVPGAPGTEAF
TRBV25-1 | ASSEPTLAEHYNEQF
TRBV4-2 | ASSQESSGETQY
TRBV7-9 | ASSSKRKTGQGDTQY
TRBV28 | ASSLWGTSGKGEQF
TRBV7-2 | ASSLAAGIRWGYT
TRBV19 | ASSTRRSGPYGYT
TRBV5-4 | ASSLRLAQSTDTQY
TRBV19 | ASGLTSGPYNEQF
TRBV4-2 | ASSQPAGATGELF
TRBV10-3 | AINRQGGNTEAF
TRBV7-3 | ASSRTGSSYNEQF
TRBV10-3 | AISDRDTSTDTQY
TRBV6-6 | ASTETTRFAF
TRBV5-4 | ASSDGTLYNEQF
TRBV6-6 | ASSYSGRATDTQY
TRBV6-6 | ASSQTGISNQPQH
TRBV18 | ASSPPGRVNYGYT
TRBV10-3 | AISPGQGEEKLF
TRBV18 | ASSPLGGETQY
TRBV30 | AWGPGTGGRTDTQY
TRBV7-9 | ASSPTSGVTDTQY
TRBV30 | AWRASGGGETQY
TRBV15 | ATSRFSGSGTDTQY
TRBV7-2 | ASRSNPNNEKLF
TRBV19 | ASSIPPDRNGAYEQY
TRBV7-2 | ASSSGTAKNIQY
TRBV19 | ASRTSGGGPFEAF
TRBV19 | ASRNRAGGRRDTEAF
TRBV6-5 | ATPGQRDTGELF
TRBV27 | ASRFSTGGYT
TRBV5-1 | ASSLEGVNYGYT
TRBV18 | ASSPRSDMNTEAF
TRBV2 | ASRARGGGYT
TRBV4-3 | ASSQDGGYQETQY
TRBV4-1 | ASSQGARETQY
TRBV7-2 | ASSSPGGGYEQY